The 14 T cell receptor beta chains listed next were all sequenced from one sample in a study of blood T cell repertoires in COVID-19. Profiled with immunoSEQ multiplex PCR; TCRdb holds only in-frame clones, not every one. The sample consists of about 240,000 clones, roughly 80% of them appearing once. Specimen: peripheral blood. These receptors were taken from a woman aged 55-69 years with active or convalescent COVID-19.

The CDR3 bases are TGTGCCAGCAGCCCCGGGACTAGCGGGGGGAGAGAGCAGTTCTTC. Residues: CASSPGTSGGREQFF. The chain links TRBV7-9 to TRBJ2-1; 15 positions match TRBD2. V lost 5 bases and J lost 10; bases outside the gene matches: 6. The CDR3 runs to 15 residues. Germline CDR1 SEHNR, CDR2 FQNEAQ (reference sequence).

V and J are TRBV5-8 and TRBJ2-5; tentative D call: TRBD1 (6 bases). Germline assignment: CDR1 SGHTS and CDR2 YDEGEE. Trimming left V 0 bases short and J 5 bases short, with 17 bases between. The CDR3 is made up of 16 amino acids. The CDR3 nucleotides are TGTGCCAGCAGCTTGGGGCAGGGGAACTTTGGGGAGACCCAGTACTTC. Amino acids: CASSLGQGNFGETQYF.

CDR3 loop: CASTPWGRGGYNSPLHF. CDR3 DNA sequence: TGTGCCTCGACCCCGTGGGGCAGGGGCGGGTATAATTCACCCCTCCACTTT. The rearrangement links TRBV30 to TRBJ1-6, with D maybe TRBD1 (6 bases). Deletions cut 7 bases from V and 4 bases from J, with 23 bases between. The CDR3 has 17 amino acids. The germline CDR1 and CDR2 sequences are GTSNPN and SVGIG (reference sequence).

The chain couples TRBV7-9 to TRBJ2-3; 11 positions match TRBD2. The V gene end was trimmed by 7 bases and the J gene end by 4 bases; junction bases not matched to a gene: 4. The CDR3 runs 14 residues. Germline loops: CDR1 SEHNR, CDR2 FQNEAQ (reference sequence). The CDR3 bases are TGTGCCAGCACAGTAGCGGGGGGGCCAGATACGCAGTATTTT. It yields the protein CASTVAGGPDTQYF.

The genes are TRBV7-3 and TRBJ2-1, with 9 bases identical to TRBD2. With V trimmed by 1 base and J by 5 bases, 6 bases remained unmatched. The CDR3 covers 16 residues. CDR1 is SGHTA and CDR2 is FQGTGA in the germline V gene. The DNA of the CDR3 is TGTGCCAGCAGCTTAATCCCTAGCGGGGATCACAATGAGCAGTTCTTC. As protein: CASSLIPSGDHNEQFF. Combining the CDR3 with reference TRBV7-3 and TRBJ2-1 gives the whole variable domain GAGVSQTPSNKVTEKGKYVELRCDPISGHTALYWYRQSLGQGPEFLIYFQGTGAADDSGLPNDRFFAVRPEGSVSTLKIQRTERGDSAVYLCASSLIPSGDHNEQFFGPGTRLTVL.

This rearrangement joins TRBV6-4 to TRBJ1-6, with a possible D match to TRBD1 (6 bases). V was clipped by 7 bases and J by 7 bases, with 17 bases between them. The CDR3 totals 15 residues. The germline gives CDR1 MRHNA, CDR2 SNTAGT. The CDR3 DNA reads TGTGCCAGCACCATTATACAGGGCTGGAATTCACCCCTCCACTTT. This codes for CASTIIQGWNSPLHF.

Only a few counts were recorded for this clone. The rearrangement uses TRBV5-6 and TRBJ1-1; TRBD1 agrees at 7 bases. From germline, CDR1 is SGHDT and CDR2 YYEEEE. Trimming took 2 bases from V and 4 from J; bases not matched to a gene: 2. The CDR3 is made up of 13 amino acids. CDR3 region: CASSLDRATEAFF. Written as DNA, the CDR3 is TGTGCCAGCAGCTTAGACAGGGCCACTGAAGCTTTCTTT.

The chain joins TRBV2 to TRBJ2-5, with D unclear. The CDR3 has 13 amino acids. Trimming pared 11 bases from V and 1 base from J, leaving 14 bases between. Per germline, CDR1 SNHLY and CDR2 FYNNEI. The DNA for the CDR3 is TGTGCCGCGAGTTTAACTATCCAAGAGACCCAGTACTTC. Translating gives CAASLTIQETQYF.

The rearrangement joins TRBV6-5 to TRBJ1-1; TRBD1 is a possible D gene (6 bases). CDR1 and CDR2 (germline): MNHEY, SVGAGI. The CDR3 is 14 residues long. The ends were cut back, 2 bases at V and 4 bases at J, with 11 bases in the middle. In DNA, the CDR3 is TGTGCCAGCAGTTACGGTTACAGGGCCACTGAAGCTTTCTTT. Translating it yields CASSYGYRATEAFF.

J is TRBJ2-5 and V is TRBV10-3; weak D call: TRBD2 (7 bases). Per germline, CDR1 ENHRY and CDR2 SYGVKD. This CDR3 comprises 14 residues. V lost 3 bases and J lost 2, with 10 bases in between. The DNA for the CDR3 is TGTGCCATCAGTGACCGGGGGGCACAAGAGACCCAGTACTTC. This codes for CAISDRGAQETQYF.

For this clone: Other DNA sequences in the same sample also yield this CDR3. The V gene is TRBV10-3, the J gene TRBJ1-1; the match to TRBD1 covers 7 bases. V was clipped by 4 bases and J by 1 base; unmatched bases: 0. Germline assignment: CDR1 ENHRY and CDR2 SYGVKD. This CDR3 is built from 13 residues. The CDR3, as DNA: TGTGCCATCAGTGGGACAGGGAACACTGAAGCTTTCTTT. This sequence encodes CAISGTGNTEAFF.

The rearrangement joins TRBV27 to TRBJ2-1; no clear D gene. Germline V gene data show CDR1 as MNHEY and CDR2 as SMNVEV (reference sequence). The CDR3 has 16 residues. Trimming cost V 5 bases and J 0 bases, with 14 bases left between them. The CDR3 protein is CASSPRLPSSYNEQFF. Here the CDR3 DNA reads TGTGCCAGCAGTCCCAGACTTCCAAGCTCCTACAATGAGCAGTTCTTC.

The chain has TRBV10-3 and TRBJ2-2; 9 nucleotides match TRBD1. CDR1 and CDR2 (germline): ENHRY, SYGVKD. The CDR3 covers 15 residues. The V segment lost 7 bases and the J segment 4 bases; nucleotides outside the gene matches: 7. This CDR3 is CAINSGQGPTGELFF. As DNA, the CDR3 is TGTGCCATCAACTCGGGACAGGGACCCACCGGGGAGCTGTTTTTT.

The chain links TRBV28 to TRBJ2-6, with 8 bases aligning to TRBD1. Germline loops: CDR1 MDHEN, CDR2 SYDVKM. The CDR3 contains 18 residues. J was trimmed by 1 base and V by 1 base; bases with no gene match: 6. The CDR3 here is CASSLLGQDSSGANVLTF. The CDR3 nucleotides are TGTGCCAGCAGTTTATTGGGACAGGACTCTTCTGGGGCCAACGTCCTGACTTTC. Variable domain in full (rest from reference TRBV28 and TRBJ2-6): DVKVTQSSRYLVKRTGEKVFLECVQDMDHENMFWYRQDPGLGLRLIYFSYDVKMKEKGDIPEGYSVSREKKERFSLILESASTNQTSMYLCASSLLGQDSSGANVLTFGAGSRLTVL.